This TCR beta chain was retrieved from a study of blood T cell repertoires in COVID-19 (TCRdb year 2020). Turning to the overall study: Samples covering the acute and convalescent phases of COVID-19 were provided by collaborators in the United States, Italy and Spain. The prospective study material was composed of cDNA or gDNA derived from T cells, B-cell-depleted T cells, or PBMCs. Subjects who had been exposed to COVID-19, were actively infected with it, or had recovered from it provided the deeply sampled blood TCRbeta repertoires that made up the dataset. The repertoires were made available in a free public database intended to serve as a resource for research on the immune response to SARS-CoV-2. The samples were drawn from two sources: the first 160 participants of the ongoing ImmuneRACE study, and 1,200 or so subjects contributed by 6 global collaborators. The sample metadata nearly always contained a de-identified subject ID, COVID-19 status, age in years and sex. Where available, HLA class I and class II types were taken from metadata supplied by the sample provider and were not determined by assay-based typing. The study at large found these results: The amount of clinical and demographic metadata varied by source and participant and was provided uncurated.

Reading the germline V gene gives CDR1 MRHNA and CDR2 SNTAGT. V is trimmed back by 3 bases and J by 4 bases, and the junction contains 4 bases that no gene match accounts for. From its cysteine to its phenylalanine, the CDR3 spans 16 amino acids. The kept DNA is CDR3 alone, 48 bases in frame from the first base. A word on this clone: Its antigen specificity is not known. No clone much larger than this one lies a single base away; base qualities are absent.

Participants in the prospective study were enrolled through a virtual design, were aged about 18 to 90 years, and lived in about two dozen United States geographic areas. In the prospective study, participants were assigned to cohorts based on the clinical history participants reported in a screening survey and a study questionnaire. Exposed participants had been in contact with someone with a PCR-confirmed or clinician-diagnosed COVID-19 case within 2 weeks of study entry. Each participant in the prospective study had whole blood, serum and a nasopharyngeal or oropharyngeal swab collected by mobile phlebotomists. Additional blood draws and questionnaires over an approximately two-month period could optionally be provided by prospective study participants. Prospective study blood samples were shipped either frozen or at room temperature before DNA extraction. The immunoSEQ Assay, a bias-controlled multiplex PCR, was used to amplify TCRbeta CDR3 regions from genomic DNA. In the authors' own workflow: Nucleated cell counts per sample were estimated from amplification of reference gene primers within the assay. Sequence reads were collapsed and filtered to measure the absolute abundance of every unique TCRbeta CDR3 rearrangement. For each sample, productive Simpson clonality was calculated as the square root of Simpson's diversity index across productive rearrangements. Imported from immuneACCESS, the table was reduced by TCRdb to in-frame sequences with V and J called. These copies leave out some clones; in studies compared against another copy, an unresolved V gene accounts for under half, and the cause of the remainder is not known. From that table come the V and J calls and clone size; the DNA was used to work out D and trimming. The sample has a few hundred thousand clones on record, approximately 93% of them singletons. 0.8% to 0.9% of the sample is in the top ten clones.

Sequenced input: PBMCs or T cells enriched from blood (not recorded which). The sequence derives from a woman in her thirties or forties who had been exposed to COVID-19. The chain is made from TRBV6-4 and TRBJ2-1, and 12 bases in between align with TRBD2. The nucleotide sequence is TGTGCCAGCAGTGATCAGACTAGCGGGAGTTACAATGAGCAGTTCTTC. Translated, it reads CASSDQTSGSYNEQFF.